This T cell receptor beta chain was sequenced for a study of blood T cell repertoires in COVID-19. The cohort comprised adults aged about 18 to 90 years residing in about two dozen US areas. Participant reports of clinical history set cohort assignment. J gave up 4 bases and V 7 bases, and 11 bases lay outside the gene matches. CDR1 and CDR2 from the germline V gene are SGHTA and FQGNSA. The CDR3 totals 15 residues. Using immunoSEQ multiplex PCR, the repertoire was profiled, and TCRdb retains in-frame clones only, with some absent. The sample contains fewer than 250,000 clones, around 90% of which appear only once.

The clonotype comes from a man aged 25-45 years who had recovered from COVID-19. Material: PBMCs or T cells enriched from blood (not recorded which). V usage is TRBV7-2 and J usage is TRBJ1-1, with TRBD1 identical over 8 bases. The CDR3, as DNA: TGTGCCAGCAACGGACAGGGTAGGCTCCTCACTGAAGCTTTCTTT. It codes for CASNGQGRLLTEAFF.